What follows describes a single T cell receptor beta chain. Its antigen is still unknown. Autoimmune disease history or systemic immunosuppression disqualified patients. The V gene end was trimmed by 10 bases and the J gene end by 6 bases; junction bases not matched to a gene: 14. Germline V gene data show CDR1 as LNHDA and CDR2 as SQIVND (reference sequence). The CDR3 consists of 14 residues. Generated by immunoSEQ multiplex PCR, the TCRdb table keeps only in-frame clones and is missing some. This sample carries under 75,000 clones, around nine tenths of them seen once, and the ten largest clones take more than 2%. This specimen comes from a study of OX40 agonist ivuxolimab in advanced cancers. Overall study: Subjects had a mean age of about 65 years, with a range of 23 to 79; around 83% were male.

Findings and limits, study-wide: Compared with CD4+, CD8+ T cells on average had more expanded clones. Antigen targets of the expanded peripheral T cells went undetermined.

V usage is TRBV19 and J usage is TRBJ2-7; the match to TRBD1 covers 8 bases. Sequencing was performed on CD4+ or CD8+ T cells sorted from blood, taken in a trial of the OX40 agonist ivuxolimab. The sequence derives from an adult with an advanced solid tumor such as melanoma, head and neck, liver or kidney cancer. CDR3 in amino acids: CATGQGLLGGEQYF. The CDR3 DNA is TGTGCCACCGGACAGGGCTTGTTGGGAGGCGAGCAGTACTTC.